These 12 T cell receptor beta chains share one sample of origin, sequenced in a study of blood T cell repertoires in COVID-19. Generated by immunoSEQ multiplex PCR, the TCRdb table keeps only in-frame clones and is missing some. The repertoire includes about 72,000 clones, 85% to 90% of them detected once, and approximately 11% sits in the top ten. The sample consisted of peripheral blood. The receptors were sampled from a man between 65 and 80 years old with active or convalescent COVID-19.

The V and J genes are TRBV5-6 and TRBJ2-1; D unclear. Germline V gives CDR1 SGHDT, CDR2 YYEEEE. The CDR3 is made up of 14 amino acids. Trimming took 1 base from V and 4 from J, leaving 9 bases between them. Written as DNA, the CDR3 is TGTGCCAGCAGCTTGCATCGGGTTTACAATGAGCAGTTCTTC. Translated: CASSLHRVYNEQFF.

The chain links TRBV11-1 to TRBJ1-1, with D possibly being TRBD1 (5 bases). Trimming took 1 base from V and 5 from J, leaving 11 bases between them. Germline V CDR1 and CDR2: SGHAT, FQDESV (reference sequence). CDR3 size: 14 residues. For the CDR3, the DNA is TGTGCCAGCAGCTTAGAGGGGATGGGGACTGAAGCTTTCTTT. It encodes CASSLEGMGTEAFF. The full variable domain, its missing parts supplied by reference TRBV11-1 and TRBJ1-1, is EAEVAQSPRYKITEKSQAVAFWCDPISGHATLYWYRQILGQGPELLVQFQDESVVDDSQLPKDRFSAERLKGVDSTLKIQPAELGDSAMYLCASSLEGMGTEAFFGQGTRLTVV.

This sequence joins TRBV19 and TRBJ1-3; a weak D match, TRBD1 (5 bases). Trimming stripped 7 bases from V and 0 bases from J, with 10 bases between. CDR3 length: 14 residues. CDR1 is LNHDA, CDR2 SQIVND, per germline (reference sequence). DNA for the CDR3: TGTGCCAGTAAGGGGCAGACCTCTGGAAACACCATATATTTT. Translation gives CASKGQTSGNTIYF.

The V gene is TRBV29-1, the J gene TRBJ2-2; a weak D match, TRBD1 (5 bases). Germline CDR1 SQVTM, CDR2 ANQGSEA. The V end lost 6 bases, the J end lost 1 base, and 6 bases lay between the germline ends. The CDR3 totals 12 residues. The CDR3 is CSVTGNTGELFF. In DNA form, the CDR3 reads TGCAGCGTCACAGGGAACACCGGGGAGCTGTTTTTT.

The J gene is TRBJ1-1, the V gene TRBV28, with a weak D call TRBD1 (5 bases). The CDR3 consists of 16 residues. Per germline, CDR1 MDHEN and CDR2 SYDVKM. V lost 7 bases, J lost 4 bases, and 22 bases lay in between. The DNA for the CDR3 is TGTGCCAGCACCCGCGGAAGTACGCCGGGGGGCACTGAAGCTTTCTTT. Translated: CASTRGSTPGGTEAFF.

This chain joins TRBV19 and TRBJ1-5; a possible D gene is TRBD1 (6 bases). Germline V gene data show CDR1 as LNHDA and CDR2 as SQIVND (reference sequence). V was shortened by 2 bases and J by 12 bases, with 17 bases between the two germline ends. The CDR3 has 14 amino acids. The CDR3 reads CASSISSGRGGQHF. CDR3 DNA sequence: TGTGCCAGTAGTATATCCTCCGGAAGGGGGGGCCAGCATTTT.

The J gene is TRBJ1-1, the V gene TRBV27; 8 bases are a match to TRBD1. The junction had 3 bases not matched to a gene; V was cut back by 6 bases and J by 0 bases. Germline V gene lookup returns CDR1 MNHEY and CDR2 SMNVEV (reference sequence). The CDR3 has 14 residues. The CDR3 is CASRQGAMNTEAFF. DNA for the CDR3: TGTGCCAGCAGGCAGGGGGCCATGAACACTGAAGCTTTCTTT.

This chain uses TRBV4-3 with TRBJ1-2; 7 bases map to TRBD1. V dropped 0 bases and J dropped 5; count of bases not matched to a gene: 6. Germline loops: CDR1 LGHNA, CDR2 YSLEER. This CDR3 spans 15 amino acids. The CDR3 is CASSQEKGAYYGYTF. The CDR3 bases are TGCGCCAGCAGCCAAGAAAAGGGGGCGTATTATGGCTACACCTTC.

The chain uses TRBV6-5 and TRBJ2-7; TRBD1 is a possible D gene (5 bases). Germline CDR1 and CDR2: MNHEY and SVGAGI. Trimming took 8 bases from V and 7 from J, leaving 18 bases between them. This CDR3 is built from 13 residues. CDR3 region: CASGIRQSGEQYF. CDR3 DNA sequence: TGTGCCAGCGGTATACGCCAATCAGGGGAGCAGTACTTC.

V and J are TRBV6-2 or TRBV6-3 and TRBJ1-4; D remains unclear. The V end lost 5 bases, the J end lost 8 bases, and 12 bases lay between the germline ends. Germline assignment: CDR1 MNHEY and CDR2 SVGEGT. The length of the CDR3 is 13 residues. The CDR3 sequence: CASSTGKIEKLFF. CDR3 sequence (DNA): TGTGCCAGCAGTACCGGGAAGATAGAAAAACTGTTTTTT.

The chain links TRBV19 to TRBJ1-3; D gene ambiguous. Germline CDR1 is LNHDA and CDR2 is SQIVND (reference sequence). There are 13 residues in the CDR3. The chain's CDR3 is CGSNSLSGNTIYF. CDR3 DNA: TGTGGCTCCAACAGCCTCTCTGGAAACACCATATATTTT.

J is TRBJ1-1 and V is TRBV20-1; the match to TRBD1 covers 10 bases. The CDR3 is 11 amino acids. The J segment lost 12 bases and the V segment lost 6 bases, leaving 7 bases of the junction unmatched. Germline loops: CDR1 DFQATT, CDR2 SNEGSKA (reference sequence). The DNA of the CDR3 is TGCAGTGCAATGGACAGGGGGTTGTCTTTCTTT. Residues: CSAMDRGLSFF.